Listed below are T cell receptor beta chains from one sample, sequenced in a study of blood T cell repertoires in COVID-19. Only in-frame clones appear in the TCRdb table, and some are missing; sequencing was by immunoSEQ multiplex PCR. Of 130,000 or so clones listed, just over 85% were seen once; the top ten hold 8.2%. The specimen was peripheral blood. Receptor source: a woman aged 55-69 years with acute or convalescent COVID-19. The CDR3 runs from the conserved cysteine through the conserved F or W. Each record gives: clone size, J gene, D gene, V gene, CDR3 protein, CDR3 DNA. A D gene is named only where the DNA matches it firmly. For some rows the clone size is stated as once, few or many, or as a class when expanded; others skip it.

.,TRBJ1-5,.,TRBV28,CAGRGGNQPQHF,TGTGCCGGCCGGGGGGGCAATCAGCCCCAGCATTTT
.,TRBJ2-5,.,TRBV5-6,CASSLVGGPQETQYF,TGTGCCAGCAGCTTGGTCGGGGGGCCTCAAGAGACCCAGTACTTC
few,TRBJ1-2,.,TRBV6-5,CASTEGVGLNYGYTF,TGTGCCAGCACCGAAGGGGTGGGCCTAAACTATGGCTACACCTTC
.,TRBJ1-5,.,TRBV19,CASSIGGEYSNQPQHF,TGTGCCAGTAGTATCGGAGGGGAATATAGCAATCAGCCCCAGCATTTT
.,TRBJ1-5,.,TRBV27,CASSLRGSNQPQHF,TGTGCCAGCAGCCTCAGGGGAAGCAATCAGCCCCAGCATTTT
.,TRBJ1-1,TRBD1,TRBV5-4,CASNGQGNTEAFF,TGTGCCAGCAACGGACAGGGGAACACTGAAGCTTTCTTT
.,TRBJ2-1,.,TRBV27,CASSLRGLSVDNEQFF,TGTGCCAGCAGTTTAAGGGGACTCTCTGTGGATAATGAGCAGTTCTTC
.,TRBJ2-3,TRBD2,TRBV9,CASSPLPGGAQYF,TGTGCCAGCAGCCCCCTTCCGGGGGGGGCGCAGTATTTT
.,TRBJ2-1,.,TRBV27,CASSSASGFYNEQFF,TGTGCCAGCAGTTCCGCGTCAGGGTTCTACAATGAGCAGTTCTTC
few,TRBJ1-6,TRBD1,TRBV3-1/TRBV3-2,CASKPTGMRSPLHF,TGTGCCAGCAAACCGACAGGGATGCGGTCACCCCTCCACTTT
.,TRBJ2-3,.,TRBV7-6,CASSLVGGFTDTQYF,TGTGCCAGCAGCTTAGTGGGGGGTTTCACAGATACGCAGTATTTT
.,TRBJ2-5,.,TRBV10-1,CASSESAGQETQYF,TGCGCCAGCAGTGAGTCGGCAGGGCAAGAGACCCAGTACTTC
.,TRBJ2-5,TRBD1,TRBV10-3,CAISEPTGTEYQETQYF,TGTGCCATCAGTGAGCCCACCGGGACAGAGTACCAAGAGACCCAGTACTTC
.,TRBJ1-3,.,TRBV7-9,CASSLPTGPGNTIYF,TGTGCCAGCAGCTTACCAACAGGGCCTGGAAACACCATATATTTT
.,TRBJ2-3,.,TRBV11-3,CASSSHLGYEGSTDTQYF,TGTGCCAGCAGCTCGCACCTTGGGTACGAGGGCAGCACAGATACGCAGTATTTT
.,TRBJ1-2,TRBD1,TRBV6-4,CASSATGGEGYGYTF,TGTGCCAGCAGTGCTACAGGGGGCGAGGGCTATGGCTACACCTTC
.,TRBJ2-1,TRBD1,TRBV7-3,CASSLTWDSSYNEQFF,TGTGCCAGCAGCTTAACATGGGACAGTTCCTACAATGAGCAGTTCTTC
.,TRBJ1-6,TRBD1,TRBV28,CASSHGTGFNSPLHF,TGTGCCAGCAGCCACGGGACAGGCTTTAATTCACCCCTCCACTTT
.,TRBJ2-1,TRBD1,TRBV6-2/TRBV6-3,CASSGTGGQEPYNEQFF,TGTGCCAGCAGTGGGACAGGGGGCCAAGAACCCTACAATGAGCAGTTCTTC
once,TRBJ1-1,.,TRBV28,CASSFQGITEAFF,TGTGCCAGCAGTTTTCAGGGTATAACTGAAGCTTTCTTT
.,TRBJ1-2,TRBD1,TRBV5-4,CASSLGQGYGYGYTF,TGTGCCAGCAGCTTGGGACAGGGGTATGGCTATGGCTACACCTTC
medium-sized,TRBJ2-5,TRBD1,TRBV4-2,CASSQDWTGGDGETQYF,TGTGCCAGCAGCCAAGATTGGACAGGGGGGGACGGGGAGACCCAGTACTTC
.,TRBJ2-1,TRBD2,TRBV12-5,CASGPLAGLAGNEQFF,TGTGCTAGTGGCCCACTAGCGGGGCTCGCCGGGAATGAGCAGTTCTTC
few,TRBJ2-2,.,TRBV2,CASRDDTGELFF,TGTGCCAGCCGTGACGACACCGGGGAGCTGTTTTTT
.,TRBJ2-7,TRBD1,TRBV4-1,CASSLRIPGQGSVDEQYF,TGCGCCAGCAGCCTTCGCATCCCGGGACAGGGATCGGTTGACGAGCAGTACTTC
few,TRBJ2-2,.,TRBV7-6,CASSSRVAGELFF,TGTGCCAGCAGCTCCAGGGTGGCCGGGGAGCTGTTTTTT
.,TRBJ2-7,TRBD2,TRBV18,CASSPTISGGSSYEQYF,TGTGCCAGCTCACCCACGATTAGCGGGGGGAGCTCCTACGAGCAGTACTTC
.,TRBJ1-1,TRBD1,TRBV27,CASSFRGEGTEAFF,TGTGCCAGCAGTTTCAGGGGGGAAGGCACTGAAGCTTTCTTT
few,TRBJ2-7,.,TRBV6-2/TRBV6-3,CASSGRVVDYEQYF,TGTGCCAGCAGTGGCCGGGTCGTGGACTACGAGCAGTACTTC
once,TRBJ2-1,TRBD2,TRBV30,CAGTLAGGLNEQFF,TGTGCCGGTACCCTAGCGGGGGGTCTCAATGAGCAGTTCTTC
.,TRBJ1-1,.,TRBV20-1,CSWVGEGKAFF,TGCAGTTGGGTCGGGGAGGGGAAAGCTTTCTTT
.,TRBJ2-7,TRBD2,TRBV5-1,CASHSLRAGGYEQYF,TGCGCCAGCCACTCTCTCCGGGCGGGGGGGTACGAGCAGTACTTC
.,TRBJ1-4,.,TRBV11-2,CASSQLGAANEKLFF,TGTGCCAGCAGCCAATTGGGGGCGGCTAATGAAAAACTGTTTTTT